This TCR beta chain was captured in a study of T-cell reconstitution after alpha-beta-depleted transplantation in children. CDR3 length: 16 residues. V lost 7 bases and J lost 7; bases outside the gene matches: 12. Germline CDR1 is MDHEN and CDR2 is SYDVKM. Unique molecular identifiers were used in preparing the TCRbeta library. TCRdb reprocessed the PCR reads with MiXCR, giving one entry per CDR3 protein. The table lists hundreds of thousands of distinct CDR3 sequences, roughly 23% of them singletons, with 13% to 15% in the top ten. This clonotype was obtained from a boy under two years old who had a stem cell transplant for acute myeloid leukemia, so the T cells may come from the graft donor. Sequencing was performed on PBMCs, mostly from graft donor cells, taken 360 days after TCRalphabeta/CD19-depleted stem cell transplant. This chain uses TRBV28 with TRBJ1-4, with 10 bases fitting TRBD1. The CDR3: CASTRTGGGYGEKLFF. The CDR3 nucleotides read TGTGCCAGCACCAGGACAGGGGGAGGCTATGGTGAAAAACTGTTTTTT.